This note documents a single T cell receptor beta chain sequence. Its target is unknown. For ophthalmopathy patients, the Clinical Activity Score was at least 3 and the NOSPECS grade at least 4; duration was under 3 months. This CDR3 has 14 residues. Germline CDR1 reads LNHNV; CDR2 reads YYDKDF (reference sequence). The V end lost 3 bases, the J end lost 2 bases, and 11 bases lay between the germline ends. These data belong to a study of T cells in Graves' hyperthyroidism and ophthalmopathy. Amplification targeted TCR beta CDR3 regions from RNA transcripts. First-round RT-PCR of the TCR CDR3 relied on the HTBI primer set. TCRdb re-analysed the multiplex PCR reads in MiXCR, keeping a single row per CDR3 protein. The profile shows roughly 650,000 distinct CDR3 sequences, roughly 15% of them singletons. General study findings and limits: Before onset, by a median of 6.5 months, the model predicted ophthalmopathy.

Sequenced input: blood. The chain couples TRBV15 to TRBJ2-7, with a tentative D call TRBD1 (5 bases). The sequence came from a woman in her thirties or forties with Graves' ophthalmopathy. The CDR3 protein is CATSSRADAYEQYF. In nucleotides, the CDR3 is TGTGCCACCAGCAGCAGGGCGGACGCCTACGAGCAGTACTTC.